This TCR beta chain emerged from a study of PD-1 blockade in classical Hodgkin lymphoma. Findings of the study overall: Relative to healthy donors, newly diagnosed patients reportedly had lower baseline TCR diversity, which was reported as lower still in relapsed/refractory patients. Patients with an early start, nivolumab under 1 year after ASCT, were excluded. CD4+ TCR diversity rose significantly by C4D1, and CD8+ TCR diversity did not.

Regarding this clone: What it recognizes is unknown.

TCRdb's copy holds only in-frame clones and misses some; the assay was immunoSEQ multiplex PCR. This sample carries over 15,000 clones, around four fifths of them seen once, and the ten largest clones take approximately 40%. Brentuximab vedotin exposure varied among the patients, all of whom had relapsed after autologous stem cell transplantation. This clonotype was sampled from a human donor with classical Hodgkin lymphoma. Here the sequenced sample was peripheral blood mononuclear cells (PBMCs), taken before the second cycle of nivolumab.

CDR3 in amino acids: CASSLGGQPQHF. The CDR3 bases are TGTGCCAGCAGCTTAGGGGGTCAGCCCCAGCATTTT. The J gene is TRBJ1-5, the V gene TRBV7-8; no clear D gene. CDR3 length: 12 amino acids. Trimming stripped 1 base from V and 6 bases from J, with 4 bases between. Germline CDR1 SGHVS, CDR2 FQNEAQ.